This TCR beta chain derives from a study of post-analysis software for immune sequencing data. In the study overall: The cohort encompassed relapsing-remitting, secondary progressive and progressive-relapsing multiple sclerosis disease courses. Whole-study results and caveats: Normalized Chao1 diversity was significantly reduced in patients versus controls. Among five TRBV segments more frequent in patients than controls were TRBV5-6, TRBV5-1 and TRBV20-1.

With regard to this clonotype: Antigen specificity is unknown.

Unmatched junction bases numbered 10, after V lost 6 bases and J lost 3 bases. This CDR3 region has 17 residues. Unique-molecular-identifier-tagged TCR beta cDNA libraries were used. Researchers reported approximately 480,000 cDNA molecules coming from approximately 1 to 10 million T cells. A single record per CDR3 protein comes from TCRdb applying MiXCR to the PCR reads. The data show hundreds of thousands of distinct CDR3 sequences, roughly 50% seen once. The chain has TRBV12-3 or TRBV12-4 and TRBJ2-4; 11 bases agree with TRBD1. Sample: blood. The source is a girl under 18 with multiple sclerosis. The CDR3 nucleotides are TGTGCCAGCAGACCGGGACAGGGGGGCTTGATCAAAAACATTCAGTACTTC. This encodes CASRPGQGGLIKNIQYF.